These T cell receptor beta chains were read from a single sample in a study of blood T cell repertoires in COVID-19. TCRdb's copy holds only in-frame clones and misses some; the assay was immunoSEQ multiplex PCR. This repertoire shows a few hundred thousand clones, less than 90% found once; its top ten account for 5.5% to 6.5%. Sequencing used peripheral blood. Every receptor here comes from a man between 60 and 75 years old with acute or convalescent COVID-19. Each CDR3 is given with its conserved first and last residue. A D gene is named only where the DNA matches it firmly. Part of the rows lack a size; the others show once, few, many or a class for expanded clones.

abundance: once
v_gene: TRBV6-5
j_gene: TRBJ1-4
d_gene: -
CDR3aa: CASSYSDRLNEKLFF
CDR3nt: TGTGCCAGCAGTTACTCTGACAGGTTGAATGAAAAACTGTTTTTT

abundance: -
v_gene: TRBV6-5
j_gene: TRBJ2-7
d_gene: TRBD2
CDR3aa: CASSRTSGSPYEQYF
CDR3nt: TGTGCCAGCAGTAGGACTAGCGGGAGCCCTTACGAGCAGTACTTC

abundance: -
v_gene: TRBV30
j_gene: TRBJ2-1
d_gene: -
CDR3aa: CARQQGSYNEQFF
CDR3nt: TGTGCCCGTCAACAGGGTTCCTACAATGAGCAGTTCTTC

abundance: -
v_gene: TRBV19
j_gene: TRBJ2-1
d_gene: -
CDR3aa: CASSIVGGSHNEQFF
CDR3nt: TGTGCCAGTAGTATAGTAGGTGGGAGCCACAATGAGCAGTTCTTC

abundance: -
v_gene: TRBV11-3
j_gene: TRBJ1-1
d_gene: -
CDR3aa: CASSLRVTTEAFF
CDR3nt: TGTGCCAGCAGCTTGCGAGTTACCACTGAAGCTTTCTTT

abundance: -
v_gene: TRBV5-1
j_gene: TRBJ2-1
d_gene: -
CDR3aa: CASGRQEGYNEQFF
CDR3nt: TGCGCCAGCGGGCGTCAAGAGGGCTACAATGAGCAGTTCTTC

abundance: -
v_gene: TRBV12-5
j_gene: TRBJ2-7
d_gene: -
CDR3aa: CASGLMRGRAETYSYEQYF
CDR3nt: TGTGCTAGTGGTTTGATGCGAGGGAGAGCGGAAACCTACTCCTACGAGCAGTACTTC

abundance: -
v_gene: TRBV5-1
j_gene: TRBJ1-2
d_gene: -
CDR3aa: CASSLAGRGGANYGYTF
CDR3nt: TGCGCCAGCAGCTTGGCCGGCCGGGGGGGAGCTAACTATGGCTACACCTTC

abundance: -
v_gene: TRBV11-3
j_gene: TRBJ1-1
d_gene: -
CDR3aa: CASSSIRGNTEAFF
CDR3nt: TGTGCCAGCAGCTCTATTCGGGGTAACACTGAAGCTTTCTTT

abundance: -
v_gene: TRBV5-1
j_gene: TRBJ1-2
d_gene: -
CDR3aa: CASSSETNYGYTF
CDR3nt: TGCGCCAGCAGCTCCGAGACTAACTATGGCTACACCTTC

abundance: -
v_gene: TRBV28
j_gene: TRBJ2-1
d_gene: TRBD2
CDR3aa: CASSRLAGGNNEQFF
CDR3nt: TGTGCCAGCAGCCGGCTAGCGGGAGGGAACAATGAGCAGTTCTTC

abundance: -
v_gene: TRBV2
j_gene: TRBJ1-6
d_gene: TRBD1
CDR3aa: CASSTQTGAGSPLHF
CDR3nt: TGTGCCAGCAGTACTCAAACAGGGGCGGGTTCACCCCTCCACTTT

abundance: once
v_gene: TRBV7-2
j_gene: TRBJ1-4
d_gene: TRBD1
CDR3aa: CASSPRQGASNEKLFF
CDR3nt: TGTGCCAGCAGCCCCCGGCAGGGGGCATCTAATGAAAAACTGTTTTTT

abundance: -
v_gene: TRBV27
j_gene: TRBJ2-3
d_gene: TRBD2
CDR3aa: CASSTRLAKSTDTQYF
CDR3nt: TGTGCCAGCAGTACCCGACTAGCGAAAAGCACAGATACGCAGTATTTT

abundance: -
v_gene: TRBV3-1/TRBV3-2
j_gene: TRBJ2-7
d_gene: TRBD1
CDR3aa: CASSQGNVLRDRAFSYEQYF
CDR3nt: TGTGCCAGCAGCCAAGGAAACGTTTTGCGGGACAGGGCATTCTCCTACGAGCAGTACTTC

abundance: -
v_gene: TRBV6-4
j_gene: TRBJ2-7
d_gene: TRBD2
CDR3aa: CASSDSMEGLAGMFYEQYF
CDR3nt: TGTGCCAGCAGTGACTCGATGGAGGGGCTAGCGGGGATGTTCTACGAGCAGTACTTC

abundance: -
v_gene: TRBV28
j_gene: TRBJ1-1
d_gene: -
CDR3aa: CASSPRGRWTEAFF
CDR3nt: TGTGCCAGCAGCCCCCGGGGTCGATGGACTGAAGCTTTCTTT

abundance: -
v_gene: TRBV19
j_gene: TRBJ1-5
d_gene: -
CDR3aa: CASSIGLSNQPQHF
CDR3nt: TGTGCCAGTAGTATTGGGCTTAGCAATCAGCCCCAGCATTTT

abundance: -
v_gene: TRBV5-1
j_gene: TRBJ2-7
d_gene: TRBD2
CDR3aa: CASSLSPIAGDAYEQYF
CDR3nt: TGCGCCAGCAGCCTATCCCCGATAGCGGGAGACGCCTACGAGCAGTACTTC

abundance: -
v_gene: TRBV24-1
j_gene: TRBJ1-3
d_gene: -
CDR3aa: CATSDSALASGNTIYF
CDR3nt: TGTGCCACCAGTGATTCCGCCCTGGCCTCTGGAAACACCATATATTTT